The next 2 T cell receptor beta chains were all read from a single sample in a study. Cells sorted as Tregs were CD4+, CD25+ and CD127-/low. Using its own MiXCR run on the 5' RACE reads, TCRdb lists one record per CDR3 protein. The sample holds roughly 42,000 distinct CDR3 sequences, around 20% seen once. The sequenced material came from Tregs sorted from blood. The receptors come from a female donor with breast cancer.

This clonotype has a count of ten or more. J is TRBJ2-7 and V is TRBV4-2; tentatively, D is TRBD2 (5 bases). This CDR3 contains 14 residues. CDR1 is LGHNA, CDR2 YNFKEQ, per germline. The ends were cut back, 0 bases at V and 4 bases at J, with 10 bases in the middle. CDR3: CASSQDLGAYEQYF. CDR3 DNA: TGTGCCAGCAGCCAAGATCTGGGAGCTTACGAGCAGTACTTC.

This clonotype was detected many times. The J gene is TRBJ1-2, the V gene TRBV27, with D perhaps TRBD1 (5 bases). The CDR3 consists of 14 residues. The germline V gene has CDR1 MNHEY and CDR2 SMNVEV (reference sequence). V lost 3 bases to trimming and J lost 6 bases, with 14 bases between them. For the CDR3, the DNA is TGTGCCAGCAGTTTGACCCCGTTGGGGGATGGCTACACCTTC. It translates to CASSLTPLGDGYTF.